The 4 T cell receptor beta chains below were found in one sample sequenced in a study of vaccination effects on CD4 cells after COVID-19. The culture ran for 10 days, and then CD4+ T cells were isolated. These TCRs' antigens remain unknown. The assay was immunoSEQ multiplex PCR, and TCRdb's table has in-frame clones only and misses some. The table lists about 37,000 clones, under 85% of them singletons. Sample: CD4+ T cells from PBMCs cultured without peptide, taken before COVID-19 vaccination. These receptors all stem from a human donor who received a COVID-19 vaccine.

The V call is TRBV11-2, the J call TRBJ1-1; possible D gene TRBD1, 6 bases. V was clipped by 5 bases and J by 7 bases, with 14 bases between them. The CDR3 is 13 residues long. Germline V CDR1 and CDR2: SGHAT, FQNNGV. The CDR3 spells CASSPGAVDEAFF. DNA for the CDR3: TGTGCCAGCAGCCCAGGGGCAGTGGATGAAGCTTTCTTT.

This clone was seen more than once but under ten times. The chain links TRBV30 to TRBJ1-2; possible D gene TRBD1, 6 bases. The CDR3 spans 13 residues. Germline-derived CDR1 and CDR2 are GTSNPN and SVGIG (reference sequence). Between the trimmed V and J ends, which lost 4 bases and 7 bases, there was a span of 16 bases. The CDR3 DNA reads TGTGCCTGGAATACGGGGGGCGGTCGTGGCTACACCTTC. Its translation: CAWNTGGGRGYTF.

This clone was detected only once. V usage is TRBV6-5 and J usage is TRBJ1-1; 7 bases are shared with TRBD1. Germline-derived CDR1 and CDR2 are MNHEY and SVGAGI. Trimming took 6 bases from V and 1 from J; bases not matched to a gene: 8. This CDR3 spans 15 amino acids. CDR3 amino acids: CASRPDRVPNTEAFF. The CDR3 nucleotides read TGTGCCAGCAGACCCGACAGGGTCCCGAACACTGAAGCTTTCTTT.

The chain joins TRBV19 to TRBJ2-2; 9 bases align to TRBD2. CDR1 is LNHDA and CDR2 is SQIVND in the germline V gene (reference sequence). This CDR3 comprises 16 residues. Trimming cost V 6 bases and J 7 bases; bases outside gene matches: 12. For the CDR3, the DNA is TGTGCCAGTAGGCCACCTTGGCGGGGGGGCCTCGGGGAGCTGTTTTTT. Translating it yields CASRPPWRGGLGELFF.